Presented here are 23 T cell receptor beta chains from one specimen sequenced in a study of blood T cell repertoires in COVID-19. Some clones are missing from TCRdb's copy, which holds only in-frame ones; the method was immunoSEQ multiplex PCR. The sample includes tens of thousands of clones, roughly 87% of them seen just once. Sequences were obtained from peripheral blood. These receptors all come from a middle-aged man with COVID-19, enrolled during active disease.

J is TRBJ1-5 and V is TRBV6-2 or TRBV6-3, with D hard to call. This CDR3 contains 16 residues. Germline loops: CDR1 MNHEY, CDR2 SVGEGT. Trimming pared 6 bases from V and 7 bases from J, leaving 22 bases between. CDR3 sequence: CASSPPSPGDRQPQHF. CDR3 bases: TGTGCCAGCAGCCCACCCAGTCCCGGGGATAGGCAGCCCCAGCATTTT.

This chain joins TRBV5-1 and TRBJ2-1; D ambiguous. Trimming removed 0 bases from V and 0 bases from J, with 13 bases in between. CDR3 length equals 17 residues. The germline gives CDR1 SGHRS, CDR2 YFSETQ. This chain's CDR3 is CASSLVPQASSYNEQFF. The CDR3 DNA is TGCGCCAGCAGCTTGGTACCCCAAGCAAGCTCCTACAATGAGCAGTTCTTC.

The chain combines TRBV7-9 with TRBJ2-7; 7 nucleotides agree with TRBD1. Germline V gene lookup returns CDR1 SEHNR and CDR2 FQNEAQ (reference sequence). The CDR3 length is 16 residues. J was trimmed by 3 bases and V by 5 bases; bases with no gene match: 13. Here the CDR3 DNA reads TGTGCCAGCAGCCCCCAGACTTTACAGGGGAACTACGAGCAGTACTTC. This encodes CASSPQTLQGNYEQYF. Full variable domain (remainder filled in from reference TRBV7-9 and TRBJ2-7): DTGVSQNPRHKITKRGQNVTFRCDPISEHNRLYWYRQTLGQGPEFLTYFQNEAQLEKSRLLSDRFSAERPKGSFSTLEIQRTEQGDSAMYLCASSPQTLQGNYEQYFGPGTRLTVT.

This chain connects TRBV29-1 to TRBJ1-3; D not resolved. The CDR3 runs to 14 residues. The V and J ends lost 7 bases and 2 bases respectively, with 15 bases between them. CDR1 and CDR2 (germline): SQVTM, ANQGSEA. This chain's CDR3 is CSANRLDAGNTIYF. CDR3 DNA: TGCAGCGCCAACCGACTCGATGCTGGAAACACCATATATTTT.

This sequence joins TRBV4-2 and TRBJ2-3; 11 nucleotides align to TRBD2. V trimming: 1 base; J trimming: 5 bases; junction bases outside the gene matches: 8. The germline CDR1 and CDR2 sequences are LGHNA and YNFKEQ. The CDR3 spans 17 residues. CDR3 sequence (DNA): TGTGCCAGCAGCCAAGCCCAACTAGCGGGAGCACGAGATACGCAGTATTTT. Amino acids: CASSQAQLAGARDTQYF.

A single count supports this clone. The gene calls are TRBV5-1 and TRBJ2-2; possibly TRBD2 for D (6 bases). With 4 bases removed from V and 8 bases from J, the gap between germline ends came to 27 bases. There are 18 residues in the CDR3. CDR1 and CDR2 from the germline V gene are SGHRS and YFSETQ. The CDR3 is CASSPRGGGDFSWGELFF. Here the CDR3 DNA reads TGCGCCAGCAGCCCCCGAGGAGGAGGGGACTTCTCTTGGGGGGAGCTGTTTTTT.

The chain couples TRBV6-4 to TRBJ2-6; TRBD1 matches 8 bases. In germline, CDR1 is MRHNA, CDR2 SNTAGT. The CDR3 has 17 residues. The ends lost 6 bases at V and 4 bases at J; junction bases unmatched: 11. CDR3 DNA sequence: TGTGCCAGCAGCCTGGACAGGGTGGGAGACGGGGCCAACGTCCTGACTTTC. Translated, it gives CASSLDRVGDGANVLTF.

The chain uses TRBV19 and TRBJ2-1, with TRBD2 matching 9 bases. The CDR3 covers 16 residues. Germline loops: CDR1 LNHDA, CDR2 SQIVND (reference sequence). Trimming at V came to 3 bases and at J to 7 bases, leaving 10 bases not matched to a gene. CDR3 residues: CASSMGGRALVNEQFF. The CDR3 region has the DNA TGTGCCAGTAGTATGGGCGGGAGGGCTTTAGTAAATGAGCAGTTCTTC.

The chain combines TRBV6-1 with TRBJ2-1; 9 nucleotides line up with TRBD1. CDR1 is MNHNS, CDR2 SASEGT, per germline. Trimming removed 4 bases from V and 8 bases from J; junction bases left unmatched: 15. This CDR3 is built from 17 residues. The CDR3 loop reads CASSARQHGTGSYEQFF. CDR3 sequence (DNA): TGTGCCAGCAGTGCCCGCCAACACGGGACAGGGTCATATGAGCAGTTCTTC.

This clone was picked up one time. V is TRBV6-6 and J is TRBJ1-1, with 8 bases aligning to TRBD1. The CDR3 covers 14 residues. CDR1 MNHNY and CDR2 SVGAGI come from the germline V gene (reference sequence). The V gene end was trimmed by 7 bases and the J gene end by 3 bases; junction bases not matched to a gene: 7. CDR3 bases: TGTGCCAGCACTGGACAGGGTGGCGACACTGAAGCTTTCTTT. Translated: CASTGQGGDTEAFF.

The chain links TRBV18 to TRBJ2-3; 8 bases match TRBD2. The CDR3 is 17 amino acids. Per the germline V gene, CDR1 is KGHSH and CDR2 is LQKENI. V was pared by 0 bases and J by 4 bases, with 9 bases of the junction left unmatched. The CDR3 sequence is CASSPPVSGSRADTQYF. Written as DNA, the CDR3 is TGTGCCAGCTCACCACCGGTGAGCGGGAGTAGGGCAGATACGCAGTATTTT.

The rearrangement joins TRBV4-1 to TRBJ1-1; TRBD1 agrees at 7 bases. The CDR3 totals 16 residues. After removal of 4 bases from V and 8 bases from J, the junction contained 16 bases not matched to a gene. The germline gives CDR1 MGHRA, CDR2 YSYEKL. In nucleotides, the CDR3 is TGCGCCAGCAGCCCCCGGGACAGCCAAAGTGTATTGGAAGCTTTCTTT. Protein product: CASSPRDSQSVLEAFF.

The V call is TRBV9, the J call TRBJ2-7; 12 bases align to TRBD2. The germline gives CDR1 SGDLS, CDR2 YYNGEE. This CDR3 is built from 17 residues. The V gene end was trimmed by 3 bases and the J gene end by 5 bases; junction bases not matched to a gene: 12. In DNA form, the CDR3 reads TGTGCCAGCAGCGGGAGAGAGACTAGCGGGAGCTTCGACGAGCAGTACTTC. Encoded protein: CASSGRETSGSFDEQYF.

The chain recombines TRBV12-3 or TRBV12-4 with TRBJ2-1; maybe TRBD2 (5 bases). The CDR3 covers 12 residues. Trimming removed 3 bases at V and 7 bases at J, with 7 bases between. CDR3 region: CASSFGGNEQFF. Here the CDR3 DNA reads TGTGCCAGCAGTTTCGGCGGGAATGAGCAGTTCTTC.

This clone was counted once. The chain recombines TRBV5-1 with TRBJ1-4, with D tentatively TRBD1 (5 bases). Germline lookup yields CDR1 SGHRS and CDR2 YFSETQ. V was trimmed by 0 bases and J by 5 bases, leaving 8 bases between them. CDR3 length equals 14 residues. As DNA, the CDR3 is TGCGCCAGCAGCTTGGAAGCAGGGAATGAAAAACTGTTTTTT. Translating it yields CASSLEAGNEKLFF.

This chain links TRBV6-5 with TRBJ1-1; possibly TRBD1 for D (5 bases). The CDR3 has 12 amino acids. Germline V CDR1 and CDR2: MNHEY, SVGAGI. The germline V and J ends were trimmed by 5 bases and 5 bases, with 9 bases remaining between them. DNA of the CDR3: TGTGCCAGCAGTCCAGGGTCTACTGAAGCTTTCTTT. This gives the protein CASSPGSTEAFF.

V usage is TRBV4-2 and J usage is TRBJ2-2; 9 bases align to TRBD2. CDR1 is LGHNA and CDR2 is YNFKEQ in the germline V gene. The CDR3 has 16 amino acids. V shed 4 bases, J shed 1 base, and the junction held 4 bases outside the gene matches. For the CDR3, the DNA is TGTGCCAGCAGCCTCCGAGCGGGGGGGAACACCGGGGAGCTGTTTTTT. This translates into CASSLRAGGNTGELFF.

This chain joins TRBV18 and TRBJ2-2; maybe TRBD2 (6 bases). This CDR3 region has 15 residues. CDR1 is KGHSH and CDR2 is LQKENI in the germline V gene. Trimming took off 3 bases at V and 7 bases at J, with 15 bases between the two ends. CDR3 nucleotides: TGTGCCAGCTCACCTTGGCCCCTGGGAGGCGGGGAGCTGTTTTTT. It specifies CASSPWPLGGGELFF.

The V gene is TRBV29-1, the J gene TRBJ2-7; possible D gene TRBD2, 6 bases. Germline V gives CDR1 SQVTM, CDR2 ANQGSEA. V was clipped by 6 bases and J by 5 bases, with 14 bases between them. The CDR3 is 12 amino acids. The CDR3 region has the DNA TGCAGCGTGGGTTGGGAGCGGGACGAGCAGTACTTC. Translation gives CSVGWERDEQYF.

CDR3 region: CASSQGTGSDTEAFF. The DNA for the CDR3 is TGTGCCAGCAGCCAAGGTACAGGGAGTGATACTGAAGCTTTCTTT. The rearrangement links TRBV3-1 (or the pseudogene TRBV3-2) to TRBJ1-1, with TRBD1 as a possible D gene (6 bases). The CDR3 sequence is 15 residues long. In germline, CDR1 is LGHDT, CDR2 YNNKEL (reference sequence). V gave up 1 base and J gave up 5 bases, with 14 bases separating them.

The chain recombines TRBV28 with TRBJ1-2, with TRBD1 matching over 9 bases. This CDR3 spans 14 amino acids. Germline V gene sequence: CDR1 MDHEN, CDR2 SYDVKM. J gave up 4 bases and V 3 bases, and 3 bases lay outside the gene matches. The CDR3 DNA reads as TGTGCCAGCAGTTTCGGGACAGGGCCCTATGGCTACACCTTC. This codes for CASSFGTGPYGYTF.

The genes are TRBV5-5 and TRBJ1-1, with D perhaps matching TRBD1 (5 bases). This CDR3 contains 14 residues. The ends were cut back, 6 bases at V and 2 bases at J, with 14 bases in the middle. The germline gives CDR1 SGHKS, CDR2 YYEKEE (reference sequence). CDR3 amino acids: CASNNGGGNTEAFF. CDR3 DNA sequence: TGTGCCAGCAACAACGGGGGGGGAAACACTGAAGCTTTCTTT.

This clone showed up just once. The V and J genes are TRBV7-2 and TRBJ2-3; the match to TRBD2 covers 8 bases. Germline V gene lookup returns CDR1 SGHTA and CDR2 FQGNSA. The CDR3 is 17 residues long. The V and J ends lost 0 bases and 10 bases, in that order; junction bases with no gene match: 15. The CDR3 reads CASSLAPSGSLGVPQYF. DNA of the CDR3: TGTGCCAGCAGCTTAGCGCCGAGCGGGAGCCTAGGGGTTCCGCAGTATTTT.